This TCR beta chain originates from a study of T cell responses to AZD1222 COVID-19 vaccine. Sequenced by immunoSEQ multiplex PCR; TCRdb stores in-frame clones only, minus some. The sample lists around 110,000 clones; 92% were seen once. The V gene end was trimmed by 7 bases and the J gene end by 1 base; junction bases not matched to a gene: 5. Germline V gene sequence: CDR1 LNHDA, CDR2 SQIVND (reference sequence). This CDR3 comprises 15 residues. Findings and limits, study-wide: Repertoire sampling was restricted to post-peak T cell response timepoints.

Of note for this clone: Its target is unknown.

Specimen: peripheral blood, collected 28 days after the second AZD1222 dose. V and J are TRBV19 and TRBJ1-5; 9 nucleotides line up with TRBD1. The source is an adult who received the AZD1222 COVID-19 vaccine. In DNA form, the CDR3 reads TGTGCCAGTACCCCGGGACAGGGAAGCAATCAGCCCCAGCATTTT. It encodes CASTPGQGSNQPQHF.